The 19 T cell receptor beta chains reported below all come from one sample, sequenced in a study of blood T cell repertoires in COVID-19. Assay: immunoSEQ multiplex PCR; the TCRdb copy retains only in-frame clones and omits some. The table has 350,000 to 450,000 clones, roughly four fifths seen once. Sequencing was done on a sample of PBMCs or T cells enriched from blood (not recorded which). These receptors all stem from a woman aged 50 to 60 who had recovered from COVID-19.

Only a few counts were recorded for this clone. The chain employs TRBV2 and TRBJ2-5, with D unresolved. Germline V gives CDR1 SNHLY, CDR2 FYNNEI. This CDR3 is 14 amino acids long. V gave up 8 bases and J gave up 1 base, with 14 bases separating them. The CDR3 loop is CASARDSSQETQYF. In DNA, the CDR3 is TGTGCCAGCGCCCGCGACTCCTCCCAAGAGACCCAGTACTTC.

The chain carries TRBV5-1 and TRBJ1-2, with D maybe TRBD1 (5 bases). The CDR3 consists of 13 residues. Germline-derived CDR1 and CDR2 are SGHRS and YFSETQ. Trimming cost V 1 base and J 4 bases, with 8 bases left between them. The CDR3 DNA reads as TGCGCCAGCAGCTTGAGTCAGGGCTATGGCTACACCTTC. Translating gives CASSLSQGYGYTF.

The rearrangement links TRBV10-3 to TRBJ1-6; no clear D gene. The germline V gene has CDR1 ENHRY and CDR2 SYGVKD. Trimming took 6 bases from V and 5 from J, leaving 11 bases between them. This CDR3 comprises 14 residues. The CDR3 DNA follows: TGTGCCATCAGCGCGGGAACGGATAATTCACCCCTCCACTTT. As protein: CAISAGTDNSPLHF.

This rearrangement joins TRBV6-2 or TRBV6-3 to TRBJ1-2; TRBD1 might be the D (6 bases). Looked up from germline, CDR1 is MNHEY and CDR2 is SVGEGT. V shed 2 bases and J shed 4 bases, with 11 bases lying between them. This CDR3 comprises 14 residues. The CDR3 is CASSYGPGVYGYTF. DNA of the CDR3: TGTGCCAGCAGTTACGGTCCAGGGGTCTATGGCTACACCTTC.

V usage is TRBV28 and J usage is TRBJ1-4, with 7 positions matching TRBD1. Per germline, CDR1 MDHEN and CDR2 SYDVKM. This CDR3 is built from 15 residues. The V and J ends lost 3 bases and 6 bases, in that order; junction bases with no gene match: 7. This CDR3 is CASSFDRERHEKLFF. CDR3 nucleotide sequence: TGTGCCAGCAGTTTTGACAGGGAGCGCCATGAAAAACTGTTTTTT.

V and J are TRBV6-2 or TRBV6-3 and TRBJ2-7, with D perhaps TRBD1 (7 bases). Germline V gene data show CDR1 as MNHEY and CDR2 as SVGEGT. The CDR3 has 15 residues. Trimming took off 2 bases at V and 3 bases at J, with 14 bases between the two ends. The chain's CDR3 is CASSYGDQGGYEQYF. The CDR3 coding sequence is TGTGCCAGCAGTTACGGGGACCAGGGGGGCTACGAGCAGTACTTC.

The J gene is TRBJ1-2, the V gene TRBV9; possibly TRBD1 for D (5 bases). The germline gives CDR1 SGDLS, CDR2 YYNGEE. The CDR3 sequence is 13 residues long. V shed 4 bases and J shed 8 bases, with 15 bases lying between them. The CDR3 here is CASSKRQGNGYTF. In DNA form, the CDR3 reads TGTGCCAGCAGCAAGAGGCAGGGAAACGGCTACACCTTC.

The chain carries TRBV11-2 and TRBJ1-1, with TRBD1 as a possible D gene (6 bases). Deletions cut 1 base from V and 5 bases from J, with 14 bases between. Germline CDR1 is SGHAT and CDR2 is FQNNGV. This CDR3 has 15 amino acids. The CDR3 loop is CASSLVGGARTEAFF. The CDR3 DNA sequence: TGTGCCAGCAGCTTAGTTGGGGGGGCGAGGACTGAAGCTTTCTTT.

This sequence joins TRBV19 and TRBJ2-3; TRBD1 agrees at 9 bases. The germline V gene has CDR1 LNHDA and CDR2 SQIVND (reference sequence). This CDR3 has 13 amino acids. Trimming cost V 7 bases and J 6 bases; bases outside gene matches: 5. The CDR3, as DNA: TGTGCCAGTACGGGACAGGGTCGCGATACGCAGTATTTT. Residues: CASTGQGRDTQYF.

The chain has TRBV20-1 and TRBJ1-1, with unresolved D. V was cut by 5 bases and J by 6 bases, with 10 bases left in between. Germline V gives CDR1 DFQATT, CDR2 SNEGSKA (reference sequence). CDR3 size: 11 residues. The CDR3 sequence: CSAERGAEAFF. For the CDR3, the DNA is TGCAGTGCTGAGCGGGGAGCTGAAGCTTTCTTT.

The J gene is TRBJ2-5, the V gene TRBV2, with D maybe TRBD1 (6 bases). Germline CDR1 and CDR2: SNHLY and FYNNEI. Between the trimmed V and J ends, which lost 2 bases and 1 base, there was a span of 17 bases. The CDR3 contains 17 residues. The CDR3 bases are TGTGCCAGCAGTGAATTCGGGACCGGGACAACCCAAGAGACCCAGTACTTC. This sequence encodes CASSEFGTGTTQETQYF.

The chain couples TRBV27 to TRBJ2-1; TRBD2 agrees at 14 bases. Unmatched junction bases numbered 11, after V lost 3 bases and J lost 7 bases. The CDR3 covers 18 residues. Germline V gene data show CDR1 as MNHEY and CDR2 as SMNVEV (reference sequence). The DNA for the CDR3 is TGTGCCAGCAGTTTTGTTGGGACTAGCGGGAGTATTATAAATGAGCAGTTCTTC. This gives the protein CASSFVGTSGSIINEQFF.

The chain joins TRBV9 to TRBJ2-1, with D tentatively TRBD1 (6 bases). V was pared by 3 bases and J by 8 bases, with 27 bases between. From germline, CDR1 is SGDLS and CDR2 YYNGEE. The CDR3 sequence is 18 residues long. The chain's CDR3 is CASSARTVGTLGPHEQFF. The CDR3 nucleotides are TGTGCCAGCAGCGCGAGAACAGTAGGGACATTGGGGCCCCATGAGCAGTTCTTC.

The chain has TRBV7-3 and TRBJ2-7, with D possibly matching TRBD1 (5 bases). V lost 1 base to trimming and J lost 0 bases, with 10 bases between them. From germline, CDR1 is SGHTA and CDR2 FQGTGA. The CDR3 contains 15 residues. For the CDR3, the DNA is TGTGCCAGCAGCTTAAGGGGCGCCGCCTCCTACGAGCAGTACTTC. Translating it yields CASSLRGAASYEQYF.

The chain uses TRBV19 and TRBJ2-7, with D maybe TRBD1 (6 bases). The V gene's germline CDR1 is LNHDA and CDR2 SQIVND (reference sequence). Between the trimmed V and J ends, which lost 5 bases and 3 bases, there was a span of 14 bases. This CDR3 has 14 amino acids. CDR3 protein: CASSLTPDSYEQYF. The DNA for the CDR3 is TGTGCCAGTAGTCTAACCCCGGACAGCTACGAGCAGTACTTC. Variable domain in full (rest from reference TRBV19 and TRBJ2-7): DGGITQSPKYLFRKEGQNVTLSCEQNLNHDAMYWYRQDPGQGLRLIYYSQIVNDFQKGDIAEGYSVSREKKESFPLTVTSAQKNPTAFYLCASSLTPDSYEQYFGPGTRLTVT.

The V gene is TRBV19, the J gene TRBJ2-6; D may be TRBD2 (5 bases). The V end lost 6 bases, the J end lost 2 bases, and 5 bases lay between the germline ends. Looked up from germline, CDR1 is LNHDA and CDR2 is SQIVND (reference sequence). CDR3 length: 13 residues. In nucleotides, the CDR3 is TGTGCCAGTAGAGCGGCTGGGGCCAACGTCCTGACTTTC. It specifies CASRAAGANVLTF.

This clone was seen a few times. The rearrangement joins TRBV7-2 to TRBJ1-1, with D perhaps TRBD1 (5 bases). Germline CDR1 and CDR2: SGHTA and FQGNSA. V lost 5 bases to trimming and J lost 0 bases, with 10 bases between them. CDR3 length equals 14 residues. The CDR3 protein is CASSPMTVNTEAFF. In DNA, the CDR3 is TGTGCCAGCAGCCCAATGACAGTGAACACTGAAGCTTTCTTT.

The sample holds one count of this clone. This chain links TRBV7-8 with TRBJ2-7; a possible D gene is TRBD1 (6 bases). CDR3 length equals 15 residues. Between the trimmed V and J ends, which lost 8 bases and 6 bases, there was a span of 23 bases. From germline, CDR1 is SGHVS and CDR2 FQNEAQ. The CDR3 spells CASRNITGSIGEQYF. DNA of the CDR3: TGTGCCAGCCGAAATATTACAGGGAGTATAGGCGAGCAGTACTTC. The complete variable domain, with remaining parts taken from reference TRBV7-8 and TRBJ2-7, reads GAGVSQSPRYKVAKRGQDVALRCDPISGHVSLFWYQQALGQGPEFLTYFQNEAQLDKSGLPSDRFFAERPEGSVSTLKIQRTQQEDSAVYLCASRNITGSIGEQYFGPGTRLTVT.

The gene calls are TRBV7-9 and TRBJ1-1; TRBD1 might be the D (5 bases). This CDR3 contains 14 residues. V gave up 1 base and J gave up 4 bases, with 10 bases separating them. Germline CDR1 reads SEHNR; CDR2 reads FQNEAQ (reference sequence). The CDR3 DNA follows: TGTGCCAGCAGCTTAGGTCCGGGGGGCACTGAAGCTTTCTTT. It is translated as CASSLGPGGTEAFF. The variable domain in full, with the rest retrieved from reference TRBV7-9 and TRBJ1-1, is DTGVSQNPRHKITKRGQNVTFRCDPISEHNRLYWYRQTLGQGPEFLTYFQNEAQLEKSRLLSDRFSAERPKGSFSTLEIQRTEQGDSAMYLCASSLGPGGTEAFFGQGTRLTVV.